The T cell receptor beta chain under discussion was sequenced for a study of blood T cells in healthy people across ages. Overall study results and limits: A greater number of naive CD4+ cells and higher diversity distinguished long-lived donors from aged donors.

CDR1 and CDR2 (germline): ENHRY, SYGVKD. CDR3 length: 17 residues. The trim removed 4 bases at V and 5 bases at J, leaving 13 bases unmatched. This clonotype has just a few counts. Its antigen is currently unknown. Donors each provided about 9.5 milliliters of peripheral blood. Next came a second PCR, run for about 7 to 12 cycles, which used a sample-barcoded 5' primer along with a J-beta primer mix. MiXCR, run by TCRdb on the 5' RACE reads, gives a single entry per CDR3 protein. This table has some 880,000 distinct CDR3 sequences, approximately 35% appearing once. Sequencing was performed on blood. This chain joins TRBV10-3 and TRBJ2-5, with 10 bases fitting TRBD2. This clonotype was sampled from a man aged 18 to 29 in good health. CDR3 sequence reads: CAISGQDLAGVRETQYF. Written as DNA, the CDR3 is TGTGCCATCAGTGGCCAGGATCTAGCGGGGGTACGGGAGACCCAGTACTTC.